Listed here are 14 T cell receptor beta chains from one sample, sequenced in a study of shared clonotypes between healthy human individuals. TCRdb keeps only in-frame clones here, not all; method: immunoSEQ multiplex PCR. The sample lists fewer than 3 million clones; under 95% were seen once. The source material was naive CD4+ T cells from PBMCs. The subset is: CD45RA+ positively selected. The receptor source for this set is a man younger than 35 in good health. Some clones in this sample may be carry-over from other donors' samples.

The V call is TRBV5-1, the J call TRBJ1-2, with TRBD1 identical over 8 bases. J was trimmed by 8 bases and V by 6 bases; bases with no gene match: 12. The CDR3 has 14 residues. CDR1 and CDR2 from the germline V gene are SGHRS and YFSETQ. The CDR3 protein is CASISPDRDGGYTF. The CDR3 DNA reads as TGCGCCAGCATCTCCCCGGACAGGGATGGGGGCTACACCTTC.

The chain has TRBV7-2 and TRBJ1-5; 9 bases are shared with TRBD1. The CDR3 runs to 13 residues. With V trimmed by 4 bases and J by 7 bases, 2 bases remained unmatched. In germline, CDR1 is SGHTA, CDR2 FQGNSA. CDR3 amino acids: CASSWGQGQPQHF. CDR3 coding DNA: TGTGCCAGCAGCTGGGGACAGGGCCAGCCCCAGCATTTT.

This chain uses TRBV30 with TRBJ2-6, with 7 bases identical to TRBD2. Germline values: CDR1 GTSNPN, CDR2 SVGIG (reference sequence). Losses at the gene ends were 3 bases for V and 4 bases for J; bases not matched to a gene: 6. The CDR3 extends over 15 amino acids. The CDR3 coding sequence is TGTGCCTGGAGGCGCGGGAGCTCCGGGGCCAACGTCCTGACTTTC. Amino acid sequence: CAWRRGSSGANVLTF.

The V call is TRBV28, the J call TRBJ2-3; 9 bases line up with TRBD1. Unmatched junction bases numbered 11, after V lost 6 bases and J lost 4 bases. This CDR3 is 16 amino acids long. Germline values: CDR1 MDHEN, CDR2 SYDVKM. CDR3: CASRQSRTGVADTQYF. In nucleotides, the CDR3 is TGTGCCAGCAGGCAATCCCGGACAGGGGTGGCAGATACGCAGTATTTT.

J is TRBJ1-1 and V is TRBV28, with a weak D call TRBD1 (5 bases). The V end was cut by 6 bases, the J end by 1 base, with 18 bases between. The CDR3 covers 16 residues. In germline, CDR1 is MDHEN, CDR2 SYDVKM. CDR3: CASSSGGADANTEAFF. The CDR3 DNA reads TGTGCCAGCAGCTCCGGCGGGGCAGACGCGAACACTGAAGCTTTCTTT.

The chain recombines TRBV6-6 with TRBJ2-7; the D call may be TRBD1 or TRBD2 (5 bases each). CDR1 MNHNY and CDR2 SVGAGI come from the germline V gene (reference sequence). Trimming pared 2 bases from V and 6 bases from J, leaving 11 bases between. The CDR3 is made up of 13 amino acids. Written as DNA, the CDR3 is TGTGCCAGCAGTTACGGGACGAATAGCGAGCAGTACTTC. Its translation: CASSYGTNSEQYF.

This chain links TRBV28 with TRBJ2-7; D ambiguous. With 5 bases removed from V and 6 bases from J, the gap between germline ends came to 20 bases. CDR3 length equals 15 residues. The V gene's germline CDR1 is MDHEN and CDR2 SYDVKM. CDR3 residues: CASSPPTGLRVEQYF. CDR3 DNA: TGTGCCAGCAGTCCCCCAACGGGCCTTAGGGTCGAGCAGTACTTC.

This chain links TRBV7-6 with TRBJ2-6; D not resolved. The CDR3 has 15 residues. V was clipped by 5 bases and J by 4 bases, with 12 bases between them. Germline loops: CDR1 SGHVS, CDR2 FNYEAQ. CDR3 amino acids: CASSVRSTGANVLTF. CDR3 DNA: TGTGCCAGCAGCGTCAGGTCTACCGGGGCCAACGTCCTGACTTTC.

Here the CDR3 reads CASTNGRGPSYEQYF. The CDR3 DNA reads as TGTGCCAGCACCAACGGCCGAGGTCCCTCCTACGAGCAGTACTTC. The gene calls are TRBV28 and TRBJ2-7, with no clear D. The length of the CDR3 is 15 residues. V gave up 7 bases and J gave up 0 bases, with 16 bases separating them. Germline V CDR1 and CDR2: MDHEN, SYDVKM.

This chain connects TRBV28 to TRBJ1-2; 8 bases line up with TRBD1. Germline-derived CDR1 and CDR2 are MDHEN and SYDVKM. Trimming removed 1 base from V and 4 bases from J; junction bases left unmatched: 5. The CDR3 is made up of 15 amino acids. CDR3 nucleotide sequence: TGTGCCAGCAGTTTATCCGGGACAGGACTCTATGGCTACACCTTC. Its translation is CASSLSGTGLYGYTF.

This clone has only a few counts. Other nucleotide sequences from this sample produce the same CDR3. This chain joins TRBV30 and TRBJ1-5; 8 bases match TRBD1. CDR1 is GTSNPN and CDR2 is SVGIG in the germline V gene (reference sequence). This CDR3 has 13 amino acids. V was pared by 1 base and J by 6 bases, with 2 bases of the junction left unmatched. The CDR3 nucleotides are TGTGCCTGGAGTGCAGGGGGCGGTCAGCCCCAGCATTTT. It translates to CAWSAGGGQPQHF.

This chain links TRBV7-2 with TRBJ2-3; 7 nucleotides align to TRBD2. CDR3 length: 18 amino acids. The germline V gene encodes CDR1 SGHTA and CDR2 FQGNSA. The J segment lost 3 bases and the V segment lost 2 bases, leaving 14 bases of the junction unmatched. The CDR3 loop reads CASSLRSAGVGFTDTQYF. CDR3 nucleotide sequence: TGTGCCAGCAGCTTAAGGTCCGCGGGAGTTGGTTTTACAGATACGCAGTATTTT.

This sequence joins TRBV4-3 and TRBJ2-7; perhaps TRBD1 as D (5 bases). The CDR3 has 14 amino acids. The V end was cut by 2 bases, the J end by 2 bases, with 10 bases between. Germline V gene lookup returns CDR1 LGHNA and CDR2 YSLEER. CDR3: CASSQHGQAYEQYF. The CDR3 bases are TGCGCCAGCAGCCAACACGGACAAGCCTACGAGCAGTACTTC.

The chain joins TRBV11-1 to TRBJ2-7; 12 bases line up with TRBD2. This CDR3 region has 17 residues. The ends lost 3 bases at V and 0 bases at J; junction bases unmatched: 6. Per germline, CDR1 SGHAT and CDR2 FQDESV (reference sequence). CDR3 nucleotides: TGTGCCAGCAGCTTGGCGGCTAGCGGGAGGGACTCCTACGAGCAGTACTTC. Amino acid sequence: CASSLAASGRDSYEQYF.